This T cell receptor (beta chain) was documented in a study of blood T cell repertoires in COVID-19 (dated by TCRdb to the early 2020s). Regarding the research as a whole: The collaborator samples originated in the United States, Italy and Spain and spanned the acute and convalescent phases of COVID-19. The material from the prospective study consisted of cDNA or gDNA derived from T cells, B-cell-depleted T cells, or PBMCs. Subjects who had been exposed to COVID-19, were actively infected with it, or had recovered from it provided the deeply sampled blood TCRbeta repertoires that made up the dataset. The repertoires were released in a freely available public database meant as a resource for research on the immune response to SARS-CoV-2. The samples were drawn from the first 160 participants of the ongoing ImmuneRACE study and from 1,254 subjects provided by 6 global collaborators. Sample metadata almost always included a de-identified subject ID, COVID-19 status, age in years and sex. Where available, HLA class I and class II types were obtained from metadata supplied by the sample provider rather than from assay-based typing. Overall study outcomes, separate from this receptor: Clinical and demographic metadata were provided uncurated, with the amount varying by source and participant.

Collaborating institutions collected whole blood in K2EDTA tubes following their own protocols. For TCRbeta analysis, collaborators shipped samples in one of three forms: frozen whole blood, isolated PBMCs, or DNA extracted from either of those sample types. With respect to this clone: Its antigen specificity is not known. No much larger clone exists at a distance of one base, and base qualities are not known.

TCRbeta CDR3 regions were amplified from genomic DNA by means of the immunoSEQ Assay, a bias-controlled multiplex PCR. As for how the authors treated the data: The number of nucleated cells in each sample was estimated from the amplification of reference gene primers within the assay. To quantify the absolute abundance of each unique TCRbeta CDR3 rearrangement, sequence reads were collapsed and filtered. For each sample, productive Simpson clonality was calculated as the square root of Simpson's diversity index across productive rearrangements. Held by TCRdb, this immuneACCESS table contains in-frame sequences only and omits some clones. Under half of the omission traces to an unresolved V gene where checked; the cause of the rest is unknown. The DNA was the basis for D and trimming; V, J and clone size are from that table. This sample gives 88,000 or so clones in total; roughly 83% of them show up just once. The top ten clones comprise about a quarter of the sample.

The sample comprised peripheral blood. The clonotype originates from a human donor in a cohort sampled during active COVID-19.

The CDR3 in this case is CASSLNGQSYEQYF. The nucleotide sequence is given as TGTGCCAGCAGCTTAAATGGGCAGTCCTACGAGCAGTACTTC. The chain joins TRBV11-3 to TRBJ2-7; the D gene identity is not certain. The V end loses 2 bases and the J end loses 1 base, and a stretch of 9 bases separates them. As encoded in the germline V gene, CDR1 is SGHNT while CDR2 is YENEEA. Including cysteine and phenylalanine, the CDR3 has 14 amino acids. Of the read, only the CDR3 DNA is kept; its 42 bases are in frame from base 1.